This T cell receptor beta chain emerged from a study of CD8 T cells in Susac syndrome (dated by TCRdb to between 2018 and 2021). At the level of the whole study: Whether CD8+ T cell activation and differentiation in Susac syndrome was antigen driven was tested using repertoire sequencing.

Overall results and qualifications from the work: The study acknowledged that relatively few individuals were included in the TCR sequencing and HLA analysis.

This clonotype appeared a single time. Its antigen is currently not known. Per-base quality was not reported, and no clone a single base away is much larger than it. One read alone is weak evidence. RNA was extracted with the RNeasy kit and about 0.45 to 1 ug was reverse transcribed using random hexamers. The immunoSEQ multiplex PCR assay, covering 54 Vbeta and 13 Jbeta segments, was used to amplify TCR beta CDR3 regions. PCR amplification bias was corrected by using a synthetic template baseline for primer optimization and computational correction. As for the original processing: Reads were annotated to V, D and J genes according to IMGT and were analyzed with immunoSEQ Analyzer, with only productive sequences retained. To calculate clonality, Shannon entropy was normalized by log2 of the number of productive unique sequences and then subtracted from one. Public and private clones were assessed among the 100 most prevalent clones of each patient and control. Clones were defined as Susac-specific if absent from the healthy and MS cohorts, from over a thousand published viral clones and from other ImmuneACCESS disease sequences. TCRdb reprocessing: public reads trimmed at Q25 with fastp, clones called with MiXCR, in-frame beta chains kept. For every CDR3 protein sequence, its rows merge into one entry that carries the most common genes and DNA. TCRdb's processing, not the study's, gives the V and J calls here. This sample gives approximately 180,000 distinct CDR3 sequences in total; about 94% of them show up just once. Of the sample, about 0.093% is held by the ten largest clones.

High-throughput TCR beta sequencing profiled peripheral blood CD8+ and CD4+ T cells from healthy donors, Susac syndrome patients and multiple sclerosis patients. Multiple sclerosis controls were treatment-naive patients with stable or active relapsing-remitting disease fulfilling revised McDonald criteria. Bulk CD8+ and CD4+ T cells were purified by magnetic negative isolation, whereas CD8+ TEMRA cells were enriched by FACS. Blood was drawn into EDTA tubes, processed within 24 hours, and PBMCs were isolated by density gradient centrifugation. PBMCs destined for TCR sequencing were cryopreserved in liquid nitrogen and later thawed in a 37 °C water bath. A purity of at least 90% was achieved for sorted or isolated CD4+, CD8+ and CD8+ TEMRA cells. The receptor was isolated from a human donor with multiple sclerosis. The sequenced sample consisted of CD4+ T cells from PBMCs.

The DNA is as follows: TGTGCCAGCAGTGAAGGGGGCAGGTTCTACTATGGCTACACCTTC. Translation gives CASSEGGRFYYGYTF. The rearranged segments are TRBV25-1 and TRBJ1-2; TRBD1 is a weak D gene call, 6 bases matching. Between the V and J ends, shortened by 2 bases and 3 bases respectively, the junction contains 13 bases. The CDR3 covers 15 residues, taking in both the cysteine and the phenylalanine. The kept DNA is CDR3 alone, 45 bases in frame from the first base. CDR1 MGHDK and CDR2 SYGVNS were looked up in the germline V gene.